A selection of T cell receptor beta chains follows, all from one sample in a study of cytomegalovirus exposure and HLA in healthy donors. TCRdb keeps only in-frame clones here, not all; method: immunoSEQ multiplex PCR. The sample includes roughly 140,000 clones, over 70% of them seen just once. The sample was PBMCs. Source of these receptors: a man in his forties in good health and CMV-seropositive. CDR3s include the opening cysteine and the closing phenylalanine or tryptophan. A D gene is named only where the DNA matches it firmly. Expanded clones are given a class, and other clones once, few, many or no size at all.

abundance	d_gene	j_gene	v_gene	CDR3aa	CDR3nt
few	TRBD1	TRBJ2-2	TRBV5-1	CASSLRTGVNTGELFF	TGCGCCAGCAGCTTGCGGACAGGTGTGAACACCGGGGAGCTGTTTTTT
-	TRBD1	TRBJ2-7	TRBV11-2	CASSLTTGVEQYF	TGTGCCAGCAGCTTAACGACAGGGGTCGAGCAGTACTTC
-	-	TRBJ1-1	TRBV6-5	CASSYDPNRVTEAFF	TGTGCCAGCAGTTACGACCCTAACAGGGTTACTGAAGCTTTCTTT
-	-	TRBJ2-5	TRBV10-2	CASSESLLRSSETQYF	TGCGCCAGCAGTGAGTCGTTGCTCAGGTCCTCGGAGACCCAGTACTTC
few	-	TRBJ1-6	TRBV4-3	CASSQGGTVYNSPLHF	TGCGCCAGCAGCCAAGGAGGCACGGTCTATAATTCACCCCTCCACTTT
-	-	TRBJ1-2	TRBV6-5	CASSYFSGDPGGYTF	TGTGCCAGCAGTTACTTTTCAGGGGATCCAGGCGGGTACACCTTC
-	TRBD1	TRBJ2-7	TRBV7-9	CASSPWTGVSYEQYF	TGTGCCAGCAGCCCATGGACAGGGGTCTCCTACGAGCAGTACTTC
-	-	TRBJ2-1	TRBV5-4	CASSHITGAYNEQFF	TGTGCCAGCAGCCACATTACGGGAGCCTACAATGAGCAGTTCTTC
-	-	TRBJ2-1	TRBV4-1	CASSQDLYEQFF	TGCGCCAGCAGCCAAGATTTATATGAGCAGTTCTTC
-	TRBD1	TRBJ1-2	TRBV15	CATSRDRGQGRGYTF	TGTGCCACCAGCAGAGATCGGGGACAGGGCCGAGGCTACACCTTC
-	-	TRBJ1-6	TRBV27	CASSSRGNSPLHF	TGTGCCAGCAGTTCTCGGGGAAATTCACCCCTCCACTTT
-	TRBD1	TRBJ1-5	TRBV6-6	CASSYGQGGQPQHF	TGTGCCAGCAGTTACGGACAGGGTGGTCAGCCCCAGCATTTT
once	TRBD2	TRBJ2-5	TRBV5-1	CASSLGTSGVQETQYF	TGCGCCAGCAGCTTGGGGACTAGCGGGGTCCAAGAGACCCAGTACTTC
-	-	TRBJ1-3	TRBV9	CASSGTPSGNTIYF	TGTGCCAGCAGTGGGACACCCTCTGGAAACACCATATATTTT
-	-	TRBJ1-1	TRBV7-9	CASSPGTTEAFF	TGTGCCAGCAGCCCCGGGACTACTGAAGCTTTCTTT
-	TRBD1	TRBJ2-5	TRBV7-9	CASSHPTGQGTQYF	TGTGCCAGCAGCCATCCGACAGGGCAGGGGACCCAGTACTTC
-	-	TRBJ1-1	TRBV2	CASSNEKDTEAFF	TGTGCCAGCAGTAACGAGAAAGACACTGAAGCTTTCTTT
-	-	TRBJ2-7	TRBV30	CAWSVPGRATYEQYF	TGTGCCTGGAGTGTACCAGGCAGAGCCACCTACGAGCAGTACTTC
-	-	TRBJ1-1	TRBV19	CASSIRQTEAFF	TGTGCCAGTAGTATACGACAGACTGAAGCTTTCTTT
-	-	TRBJ2-2	TRBV5-1	CASSLSEGVTGELFF	TGCGCCAGCAGCTTATCTGAGGGGGTCACCGGGGAGCTGTTTTTT
-	TRBD1	TRBJ1-4	TRBV11-2	CASSFQGDSSSIGLFF	TGTGCCAGCAGCTTTCAAGGGGACAGTTCTTCGATTGGACTGTTTTTT
-	TRBD2	TRBJ2-2	TRBV5-1	CASTSEHPLAGATGELFF	TGCGCCAGCACTTCCGAACACCCGTTAGCGGGAGCCACCGGGGAGCTGTTTTTT
-	-	TRBJ1-1	TRBV5-1	CASSLRTVNTEAFF	TGCGCCAGCAGCTTAAGGACAGTGAACACTGAAGCTTTCTTT
-	TRBD1	TRBJ2-2	TRBV4-2	CAASGKGAHTGELFF	TGTGCCGCAAGCGGCAAGGGGGCACACACCGGGGAGCTGTTTTTT
-	TRBD2	TRBJ2-5	TRBV18	CASSPRPSGGAGKTQYF	TGTGCCAGCTCACCAAGACCTAGCGGGGGGGCCGGGAAGACCCAGTACTTC
-	TRBD1	TRBJ2-7	TRBV5-4	CASSSGGIEQYF	TGTGCCAGCAGCTCAGGGGGAATCGAGCAGTACTTC
few	-	TRBJ2-1	TRBV5-1	CASSAGRYNEQFF	TGCGCCAGCAGCGCGGGAAGGTACAATGAGCAGTTCTTC
few	-	TRBJ2-5	TRBV25-1	CASMGLGQETQYF	TGTGCCAGCATGGGACTTGGCCAAGAGACCCAGTACTTC
-	TRBD2	TRBJ2-7	TRBV11-3	CASSPSGTSGRREQYF	TGTGCCAGCAGCCCCAGTGGCACTAGCGGGAGACGTGAGCAGTACTTC
-	-	TRBJ2-1	TRBV4-1	CASSQVRTNNEQFF	TGCGCCAGCAGCCAAGTAAGGACTAACAATGAGCAGTTCTTC
-	-	TRBJ1-2	TRBV7-9	CASSTNRDTSNYGYTF	TGTGCCAGCAGCACCAACCGGGACACCTCCAACTATGGCTACACCTTC
-	TRBD2	TRBJ2-7	TRBV19	CASSIGSGGTYEQYF	TGTGCCAGTAGTATCGGTAGCGGGGGCACCTACGAGCAGTACTTC
-	-	TRBJ1-4	TRBV5-6	CASTKTLDRNEKLFF	TGTGCCAGCACCAAAACTTTAGACAGGAATGAAAAACTGTTTTTT